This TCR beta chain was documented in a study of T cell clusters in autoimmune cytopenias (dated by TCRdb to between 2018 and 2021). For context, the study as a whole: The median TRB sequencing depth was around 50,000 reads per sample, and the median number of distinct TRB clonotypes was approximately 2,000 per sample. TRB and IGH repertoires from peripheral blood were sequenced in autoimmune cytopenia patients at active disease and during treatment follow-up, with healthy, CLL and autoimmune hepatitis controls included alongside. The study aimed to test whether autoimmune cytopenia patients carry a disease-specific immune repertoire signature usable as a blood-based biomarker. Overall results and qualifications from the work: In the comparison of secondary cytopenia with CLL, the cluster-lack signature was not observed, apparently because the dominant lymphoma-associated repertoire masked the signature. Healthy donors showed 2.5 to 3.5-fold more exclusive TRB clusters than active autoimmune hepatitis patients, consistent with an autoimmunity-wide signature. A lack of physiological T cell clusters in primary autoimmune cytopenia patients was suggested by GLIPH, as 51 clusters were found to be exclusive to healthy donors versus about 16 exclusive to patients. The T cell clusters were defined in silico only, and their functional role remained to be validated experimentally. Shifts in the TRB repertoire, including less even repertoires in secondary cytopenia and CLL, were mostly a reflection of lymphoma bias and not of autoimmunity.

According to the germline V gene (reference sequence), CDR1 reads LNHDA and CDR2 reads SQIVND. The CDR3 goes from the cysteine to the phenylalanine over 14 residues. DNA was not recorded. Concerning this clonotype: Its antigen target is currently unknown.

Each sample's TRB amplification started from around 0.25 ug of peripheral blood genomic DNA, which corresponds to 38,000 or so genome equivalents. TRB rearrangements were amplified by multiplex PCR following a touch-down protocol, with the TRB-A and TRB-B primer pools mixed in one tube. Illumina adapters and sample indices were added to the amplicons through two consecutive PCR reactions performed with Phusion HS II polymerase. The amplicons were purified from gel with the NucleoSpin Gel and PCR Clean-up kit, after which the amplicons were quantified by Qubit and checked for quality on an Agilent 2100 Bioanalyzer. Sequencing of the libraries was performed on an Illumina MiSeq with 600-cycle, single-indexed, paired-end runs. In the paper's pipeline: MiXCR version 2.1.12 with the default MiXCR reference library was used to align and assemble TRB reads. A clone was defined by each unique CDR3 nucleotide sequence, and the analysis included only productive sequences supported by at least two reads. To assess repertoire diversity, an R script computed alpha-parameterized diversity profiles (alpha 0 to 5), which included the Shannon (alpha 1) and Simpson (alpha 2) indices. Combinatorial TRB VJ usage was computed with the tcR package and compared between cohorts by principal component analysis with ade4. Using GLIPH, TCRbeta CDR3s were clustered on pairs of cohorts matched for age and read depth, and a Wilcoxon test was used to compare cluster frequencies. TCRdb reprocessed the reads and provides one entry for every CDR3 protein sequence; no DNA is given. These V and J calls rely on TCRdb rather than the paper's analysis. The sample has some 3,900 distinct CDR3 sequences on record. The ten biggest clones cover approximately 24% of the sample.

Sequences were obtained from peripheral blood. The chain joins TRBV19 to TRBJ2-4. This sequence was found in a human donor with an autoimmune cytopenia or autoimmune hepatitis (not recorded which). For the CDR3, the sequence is CASKTQVSADIQYF.